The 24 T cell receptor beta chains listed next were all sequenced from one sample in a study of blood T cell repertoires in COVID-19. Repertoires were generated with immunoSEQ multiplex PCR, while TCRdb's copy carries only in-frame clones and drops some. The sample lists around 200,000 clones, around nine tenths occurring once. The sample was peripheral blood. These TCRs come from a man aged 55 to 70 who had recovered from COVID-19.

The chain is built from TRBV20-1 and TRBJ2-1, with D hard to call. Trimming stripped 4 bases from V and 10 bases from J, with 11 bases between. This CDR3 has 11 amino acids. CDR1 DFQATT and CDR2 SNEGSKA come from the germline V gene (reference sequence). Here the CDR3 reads CSATPGREQFF. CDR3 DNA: TGCAGTGCTACCCCTGGCAGGGAGCAGTTCTTC.

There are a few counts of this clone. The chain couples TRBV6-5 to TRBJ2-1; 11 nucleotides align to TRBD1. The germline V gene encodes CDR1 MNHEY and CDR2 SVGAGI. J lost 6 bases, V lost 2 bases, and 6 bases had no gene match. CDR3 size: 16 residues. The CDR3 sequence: CASSYHTGTGGNEQFF. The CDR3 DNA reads TGTGCCAGCAGTTACCACACCGGGACAGGGGGCAATGAGCAGTTCTTC.

The CDR3 coding sequence is TGTGCCAGCAGCAAAGGTTGGGCTAGCGGGAGAGATACGCAGTATTTT. Translation: CASSKGWASGRDTQYF. This rearrangement joins TRBV2 to TRBJ2-3, with 10 bases that match TRBD2. CDR1 and CDR2 (germline): SNHLY, FYNNEI. Losses at the gene ends were 6 bases for V and 5 bases for J; bases not matched to a gene: 11. CDR3 length equals 16 residues.

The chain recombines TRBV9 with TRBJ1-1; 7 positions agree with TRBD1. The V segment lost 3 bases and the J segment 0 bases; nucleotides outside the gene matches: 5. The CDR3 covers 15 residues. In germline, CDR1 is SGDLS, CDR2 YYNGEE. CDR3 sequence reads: CASSDEGQLNTEAFF. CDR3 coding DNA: TGTGCCAGCAGCGATGAGGGACAGTTGAACACTGAAGCTTTCTTT.

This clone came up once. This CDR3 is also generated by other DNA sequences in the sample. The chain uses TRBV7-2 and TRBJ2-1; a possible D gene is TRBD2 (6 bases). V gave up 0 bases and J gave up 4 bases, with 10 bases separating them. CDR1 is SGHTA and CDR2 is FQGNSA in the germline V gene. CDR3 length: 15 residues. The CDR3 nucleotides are TGTGCCAGCAGCTTAGCGGGAGGCACGTACAATGAGCAGTTCTTC. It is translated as CASSLAGGTYNEQFF.

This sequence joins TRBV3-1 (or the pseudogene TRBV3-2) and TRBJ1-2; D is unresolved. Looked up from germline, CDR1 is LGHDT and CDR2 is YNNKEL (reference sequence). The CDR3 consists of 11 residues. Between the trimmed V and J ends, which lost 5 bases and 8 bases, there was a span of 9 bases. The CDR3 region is CASSIAEGYTF. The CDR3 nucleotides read TGTGCCAGCAGCATAGCCGAAGGCTACACCTTC.

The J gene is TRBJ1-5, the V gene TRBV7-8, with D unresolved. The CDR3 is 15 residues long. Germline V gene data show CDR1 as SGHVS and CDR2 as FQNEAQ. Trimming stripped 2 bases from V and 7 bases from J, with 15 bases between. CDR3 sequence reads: CASSLIAAVWQPQHF. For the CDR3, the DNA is TGTGCCAGCAGCTTAATCGCGGCAGTTTGGCAGCCCCAGCATTTT.

CDR3 nucleotide sequence: TGCGCCAGCAGCGTGACAGGGTGGGATGGCTACACCTTC. Protein: CASSVTGWDGYTF. The chain uses TRBV5-1 and TRBJ1-2; TRBD1 matches at 7 bases. This CDR3 spans 13 amino acids. V shed 4 bases and J 6 bases; nucleotides not matched to a gene: 6. Germline V lookup: CDR1 SGHRS, CDR2 YFSETQ.

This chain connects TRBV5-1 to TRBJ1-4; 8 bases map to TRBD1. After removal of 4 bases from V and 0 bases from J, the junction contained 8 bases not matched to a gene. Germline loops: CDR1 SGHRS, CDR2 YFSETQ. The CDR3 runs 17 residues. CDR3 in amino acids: CASSALQGAATNEKLFF. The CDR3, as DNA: TGCGCCAGCAGCGCGTTGCAGGGGGCAGCAACTAATGAAAAACTGTTTTTT.

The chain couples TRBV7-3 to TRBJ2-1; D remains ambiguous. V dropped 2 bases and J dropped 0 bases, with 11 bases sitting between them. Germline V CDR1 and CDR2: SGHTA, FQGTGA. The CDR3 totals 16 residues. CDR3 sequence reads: CASSLYGGSSYNEQFF. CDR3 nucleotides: TGTGCCAGCAGCTTATACGGCGGTAGCTCCTACAATGAGCAGTTCTTC.

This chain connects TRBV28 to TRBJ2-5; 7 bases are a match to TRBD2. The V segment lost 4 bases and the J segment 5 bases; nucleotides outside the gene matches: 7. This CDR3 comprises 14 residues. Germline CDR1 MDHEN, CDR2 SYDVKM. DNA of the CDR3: TGTGCCAGCAGTTCTGGGGGGGAGGGCGAGACCCAGTACTTC. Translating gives CASSSGGEGETQYF.

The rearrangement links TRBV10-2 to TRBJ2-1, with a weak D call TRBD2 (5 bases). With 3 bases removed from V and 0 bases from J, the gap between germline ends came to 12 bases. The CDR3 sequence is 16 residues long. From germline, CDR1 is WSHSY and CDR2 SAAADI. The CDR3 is CASSDLSGSSYNEQFF. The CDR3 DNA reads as TGCGCCAGCAGTGACTTAAGCGGAAGCTCCTACAATGAGCAGTTCTTC.

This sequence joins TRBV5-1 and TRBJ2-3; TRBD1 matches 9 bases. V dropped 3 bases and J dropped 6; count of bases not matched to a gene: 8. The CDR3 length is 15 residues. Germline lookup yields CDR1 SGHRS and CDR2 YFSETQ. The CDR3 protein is CASSSPGQGRDTQYF. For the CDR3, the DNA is TGCGCCAGCAGCTCGCCGGGACAGGGAAGGGATACGCAGTATTTT.

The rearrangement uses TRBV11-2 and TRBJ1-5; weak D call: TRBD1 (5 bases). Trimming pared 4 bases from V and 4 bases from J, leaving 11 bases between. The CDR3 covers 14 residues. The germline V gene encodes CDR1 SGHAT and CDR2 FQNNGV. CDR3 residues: CASSSRGGNQPQHF. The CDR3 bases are TGTGCCAGCAGCTCCCGGGGGGGTAATCAGCCCCAGCATTTT.

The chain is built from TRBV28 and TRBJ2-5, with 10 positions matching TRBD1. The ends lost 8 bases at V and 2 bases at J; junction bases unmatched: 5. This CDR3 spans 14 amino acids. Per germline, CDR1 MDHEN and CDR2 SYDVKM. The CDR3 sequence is CASRQGAAQETQYF. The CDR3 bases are TGTGCCAGCCGACAGGGGGCTGCACAAGAGACCCAGTACTTC.

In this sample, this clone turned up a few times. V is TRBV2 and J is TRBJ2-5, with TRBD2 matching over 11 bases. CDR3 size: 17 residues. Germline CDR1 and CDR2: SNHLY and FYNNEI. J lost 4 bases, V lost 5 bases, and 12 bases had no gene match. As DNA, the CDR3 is TGTGCCAGCAGTAGTAGCGGGGGGGCGCGAGCTCGAGAGACCCAGTACTTC. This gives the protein CASSSSGGARARETQYF.

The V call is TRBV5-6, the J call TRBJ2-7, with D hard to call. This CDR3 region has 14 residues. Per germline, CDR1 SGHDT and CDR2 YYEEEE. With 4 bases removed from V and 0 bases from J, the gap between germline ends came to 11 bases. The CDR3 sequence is CASSASGLSYEQYF. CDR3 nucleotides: TGTGCCAGCAGCGCATCGGGTCTCTCCTACGAGCAGTACTTC. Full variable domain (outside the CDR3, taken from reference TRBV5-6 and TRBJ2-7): DAGVTQSPTHLIKTRGQQVTLRCSPKSGHDTVSWYQQALGQGPQFIFQYYEEEERQRGNFPDRFSGHQFPNYSSELNVNALLLGDSALYLCASSASGLSYEQYFGPGTRLTVT.

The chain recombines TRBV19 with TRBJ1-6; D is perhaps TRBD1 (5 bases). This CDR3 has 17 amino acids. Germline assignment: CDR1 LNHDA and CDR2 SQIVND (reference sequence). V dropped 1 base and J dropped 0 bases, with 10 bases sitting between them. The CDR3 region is CASSIVGQSSYNSPLHF. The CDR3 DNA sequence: TGTGCCAGTAGTATAGTGGGGCAGAGCTCCTATAATTCACCCCTCCACTTT.

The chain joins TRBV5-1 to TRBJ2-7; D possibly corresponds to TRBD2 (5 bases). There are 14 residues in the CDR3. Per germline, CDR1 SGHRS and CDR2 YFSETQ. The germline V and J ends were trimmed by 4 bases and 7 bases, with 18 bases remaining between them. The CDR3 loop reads CASSPTTPSGEQYF. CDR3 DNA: TGCGCCAGCAGCCCTACGACACCTTCGGGGGAGCAGTACTTC.

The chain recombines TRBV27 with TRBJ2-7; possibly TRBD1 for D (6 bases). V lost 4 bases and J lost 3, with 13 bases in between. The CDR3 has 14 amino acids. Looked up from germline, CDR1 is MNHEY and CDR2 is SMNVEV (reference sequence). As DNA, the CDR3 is TGTGCCAGCAGTTCCTGGGGACAAGACTACGAGCAGTACTTC. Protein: CASSSWGQDYEQYF.

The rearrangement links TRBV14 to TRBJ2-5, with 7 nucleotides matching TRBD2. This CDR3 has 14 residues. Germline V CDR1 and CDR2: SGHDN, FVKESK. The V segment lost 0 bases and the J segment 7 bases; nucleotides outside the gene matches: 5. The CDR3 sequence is CASSQDRLAGTQYF. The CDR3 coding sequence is TGTGCCAGCAGCCAAGATAGACTAGCAGGGACCCAGTACTTC.

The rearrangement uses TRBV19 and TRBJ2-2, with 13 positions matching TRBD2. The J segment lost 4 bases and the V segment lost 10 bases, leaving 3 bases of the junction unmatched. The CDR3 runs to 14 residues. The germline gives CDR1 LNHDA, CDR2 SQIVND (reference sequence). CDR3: CATRTSGGTGELFF. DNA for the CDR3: TGTGCCACCCGGACTAGCGGGGGCACCGGGGAGCTGTTTTTT.

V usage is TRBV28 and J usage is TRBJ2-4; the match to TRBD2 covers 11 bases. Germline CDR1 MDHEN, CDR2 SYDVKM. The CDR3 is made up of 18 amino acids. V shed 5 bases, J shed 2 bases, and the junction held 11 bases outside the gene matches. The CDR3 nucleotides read TGTGCCAGCAGTAAGCTAGCGGGAGGCGTTGGGACCAAAAACATTCAGTACTTC. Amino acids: CASSKLAGGVGTKNIQYF.

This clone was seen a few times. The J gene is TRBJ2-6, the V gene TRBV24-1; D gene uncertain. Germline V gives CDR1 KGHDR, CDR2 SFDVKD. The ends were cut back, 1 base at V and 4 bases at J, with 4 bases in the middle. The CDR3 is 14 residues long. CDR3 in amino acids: CATSDFSGANVLTF. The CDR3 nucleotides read TGTGCCACCAGTGATTTCTCGGGGGCCAACGTCCTGACTTTC.